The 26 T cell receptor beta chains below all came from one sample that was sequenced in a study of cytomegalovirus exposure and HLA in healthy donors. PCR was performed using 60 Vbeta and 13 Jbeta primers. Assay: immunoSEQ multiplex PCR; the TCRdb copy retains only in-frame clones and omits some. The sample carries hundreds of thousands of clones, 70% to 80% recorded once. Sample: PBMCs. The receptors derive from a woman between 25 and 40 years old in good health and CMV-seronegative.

The CDR3 region has the DNA TGTGCCAGCAGTTACCCGGGCAGGGGTAAAACTGAAGCTTTCTTT. Its protein is CASSYPGRGKTEAFF. The gene calls are TRBV6-6 and TRBJ1-1, with a weak D call TRBD1 (6 bases). The length of the CDR3 is 15 residues. The V gene lost 2 bases and the J gene lost 5 bases, with 15 bases spanning the gap. The germline gives CDR1 MNHNY, CDR2 SVGAGI (reference sequence).

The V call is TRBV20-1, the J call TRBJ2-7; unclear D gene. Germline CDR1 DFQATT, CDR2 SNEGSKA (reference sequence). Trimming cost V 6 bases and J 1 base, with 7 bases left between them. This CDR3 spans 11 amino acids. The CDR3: CSALQSYEQYF. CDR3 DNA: TGCAGTGCGCTCCAGTCCTACGAGCAGTACTTC.

CDR3 region: CASSYSRDRGRYGYTF. CDR3 nucleotides: TGTGCCAGCAGTTACTCCCGGGACAGGGGTCGGTATGGCTACACCTTC. The chain links TRBV6-5 to TRBJ1-2, with 10 bases that match TRBD1. Germline V lookup: CDR1 MNHEY, CDR2 SVGAGI. V shed 0 bases, J shed 5 bases, and the junction held 6 bases outside the gene matches. The CDR3 loop spans 16 amino acids.

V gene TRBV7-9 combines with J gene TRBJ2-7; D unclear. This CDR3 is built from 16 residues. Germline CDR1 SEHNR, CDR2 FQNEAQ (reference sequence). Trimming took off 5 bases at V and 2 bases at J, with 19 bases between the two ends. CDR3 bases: TGTGCCAGCAGCCCCCAAGTAGCCGGAAAGGCCTACGAGCAGTACTTC. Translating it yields CASSPQVAGKAYEQYF.

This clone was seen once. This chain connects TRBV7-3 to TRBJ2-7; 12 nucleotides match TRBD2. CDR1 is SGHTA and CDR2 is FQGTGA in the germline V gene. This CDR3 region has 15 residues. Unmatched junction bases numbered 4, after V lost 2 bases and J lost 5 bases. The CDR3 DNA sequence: TGTGCCAGCAGCTTAGGACTAGCGGGACGCCACGAGCAGTACTTC. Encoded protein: CASSLGLAGRHEQYF. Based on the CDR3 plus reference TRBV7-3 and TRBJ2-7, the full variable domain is GAGVSQTPSNKVTEKGKYVELRCDPISGHTALYWYRQSLGQGPEFLIYFQGTGAADDSGLPNDRFFAVRPEGSVSTLKIQRTERGDSAVYLCASSLGLAGRHEQYFGPGTRLTVT.

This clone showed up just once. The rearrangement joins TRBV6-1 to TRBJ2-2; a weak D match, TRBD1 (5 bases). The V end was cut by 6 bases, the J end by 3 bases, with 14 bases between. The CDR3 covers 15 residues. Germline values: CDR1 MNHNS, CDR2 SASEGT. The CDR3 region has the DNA TGTGCCAGCAGCCCCGGGCAGGGCTACACCGGGGAGCTGTTTTTT. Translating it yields CASSPGQGYTGELFF.

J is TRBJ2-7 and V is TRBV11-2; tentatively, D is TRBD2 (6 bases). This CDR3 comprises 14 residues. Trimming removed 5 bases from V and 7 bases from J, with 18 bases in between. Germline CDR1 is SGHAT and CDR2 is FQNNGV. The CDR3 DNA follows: TGTGCCAGCAGCATCGGGAGCGGGCGTCGGGAGCAGTACTTC. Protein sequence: CASSIGSGRREQYF.

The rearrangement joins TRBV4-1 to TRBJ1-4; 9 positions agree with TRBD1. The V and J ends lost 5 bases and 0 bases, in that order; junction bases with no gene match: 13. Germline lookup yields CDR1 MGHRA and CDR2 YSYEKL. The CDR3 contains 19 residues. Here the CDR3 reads CASSFAYGDRVTTNEKLFF. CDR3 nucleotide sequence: TGCGCCAGCAGCTTCGCTTATGGGGACAGGGTCACAACTAATGAAAAACTGTTTTTT.

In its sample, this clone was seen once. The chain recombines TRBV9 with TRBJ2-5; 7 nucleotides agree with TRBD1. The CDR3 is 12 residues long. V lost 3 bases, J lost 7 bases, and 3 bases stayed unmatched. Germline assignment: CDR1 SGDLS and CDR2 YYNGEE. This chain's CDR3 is CASSAAGGTQYF. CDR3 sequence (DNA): TGTGCCAGCAGCGCCGCAGGGGGGACCCAGTACTTC.

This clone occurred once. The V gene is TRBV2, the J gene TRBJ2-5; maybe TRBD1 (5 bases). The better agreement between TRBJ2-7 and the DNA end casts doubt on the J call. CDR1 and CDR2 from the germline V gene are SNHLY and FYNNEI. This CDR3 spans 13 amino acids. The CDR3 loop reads CASSHRLSYEQYF. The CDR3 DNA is TGTGCCAGCAGTCACAGGTTATCCTACGAGCAGTACTTC.

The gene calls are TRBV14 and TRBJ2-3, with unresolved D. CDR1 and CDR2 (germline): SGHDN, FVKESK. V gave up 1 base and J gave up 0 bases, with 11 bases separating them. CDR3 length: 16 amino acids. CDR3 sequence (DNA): TGTGCCAGCAGCCAAGTTTGGGCAGGTAGCACAGATACGCAGTATTTT. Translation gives CASSQVWAGSTDTQYF.

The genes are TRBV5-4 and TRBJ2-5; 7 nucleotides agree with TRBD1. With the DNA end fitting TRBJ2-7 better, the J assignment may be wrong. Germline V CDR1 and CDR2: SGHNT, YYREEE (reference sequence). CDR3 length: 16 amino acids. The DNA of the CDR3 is TGTGCCAGCAGCTTGGGACAGGGATCAAGGTCCTACGAGCAGTACTTC. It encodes CASSLGQGSRSYEQYF.

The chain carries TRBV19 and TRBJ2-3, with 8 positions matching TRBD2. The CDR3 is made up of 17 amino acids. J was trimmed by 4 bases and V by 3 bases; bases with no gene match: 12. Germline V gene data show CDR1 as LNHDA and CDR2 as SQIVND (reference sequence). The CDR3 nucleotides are TGTGCCAGTAGTATCCAAGGAGGTAGCGGGATGGCAGATACGCAGTATTTT. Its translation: CASSIQGGSGMADTQYF.

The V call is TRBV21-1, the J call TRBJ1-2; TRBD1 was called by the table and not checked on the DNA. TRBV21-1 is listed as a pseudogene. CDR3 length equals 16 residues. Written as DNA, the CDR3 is TGTGCCAGCAGCTACCCGAACAGGAACGGGTTATGGGGCTACACCTTC. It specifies CASSYPNRNGLWGYTF.

DNA for the CDR3: TGTGCCAGCAGCTTTGGACTAGAGTCCTACGAGCAGTACTTC. As protein: CASSFGLESYEQYF. This chain connects TRBV5-6 to TRBJ2-7; 7 bases align to TRBD2. Unmatched junction bases numbered 3, after V lost 2 bases and J lost 1 base. From germline, CDR1 is SGHDT and CDR2 YYEEEE. The CDR3 has 14 amino acids. Looking up the rest from reference TRBV5-6 and TRBJ2-7 gives the full variable domain: DAGVTQSPTHLIKTRGQQVTLRCSPKSGHDTVSWYQQALGQGPQFIFQYYEEEERQRGNFPDRFSGHQFPNYSSELNVNALLLGDSALYLCASSFGLESYEQYFGPGTRLTVT.

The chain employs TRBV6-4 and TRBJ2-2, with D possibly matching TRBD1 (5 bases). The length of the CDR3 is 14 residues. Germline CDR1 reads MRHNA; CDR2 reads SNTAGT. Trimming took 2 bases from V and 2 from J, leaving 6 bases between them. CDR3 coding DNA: TGTGCCAGCAGTGACGGACAAAACACCGGGGAGCTGTTTTTT. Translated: CASSDGQNTGELFF.

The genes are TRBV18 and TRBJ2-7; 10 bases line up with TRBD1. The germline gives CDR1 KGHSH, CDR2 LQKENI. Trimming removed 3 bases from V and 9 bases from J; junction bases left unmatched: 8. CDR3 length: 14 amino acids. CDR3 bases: TGTGCCAGCTCACCGGGGACAGGGGACGACGGGCAGTACTTC. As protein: CASSPGTGDDGQYF.

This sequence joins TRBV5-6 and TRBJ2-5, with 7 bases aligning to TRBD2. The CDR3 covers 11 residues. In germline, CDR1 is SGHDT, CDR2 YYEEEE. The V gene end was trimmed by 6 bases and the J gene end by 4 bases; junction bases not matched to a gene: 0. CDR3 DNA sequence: TGTGCCAGCACGGGGGGAGAGACCCAGTACTTC. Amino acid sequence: CASTGGETQYF.

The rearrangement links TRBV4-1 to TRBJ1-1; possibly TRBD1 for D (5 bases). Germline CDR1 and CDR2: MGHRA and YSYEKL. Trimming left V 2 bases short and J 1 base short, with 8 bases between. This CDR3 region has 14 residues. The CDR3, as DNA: TGCGCCAGCAGCCAACGGCAGGGGAACACTGAAGCTTTCTTT. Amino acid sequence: CASSQRQGNTEAFF.

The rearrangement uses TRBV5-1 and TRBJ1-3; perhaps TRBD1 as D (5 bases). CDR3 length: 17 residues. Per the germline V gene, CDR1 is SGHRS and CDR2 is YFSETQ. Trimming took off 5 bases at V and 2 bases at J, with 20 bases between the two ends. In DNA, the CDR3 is TGCGCCAGCAGGCCGGGGGGAGCGTCACTAACTGGAAACACCATATATTTT. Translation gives CASRPGGASLTGNTIYF.

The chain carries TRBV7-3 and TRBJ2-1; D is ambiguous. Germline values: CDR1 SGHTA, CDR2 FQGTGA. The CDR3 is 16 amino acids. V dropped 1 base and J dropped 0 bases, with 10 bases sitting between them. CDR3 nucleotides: TGTGCCAGCAGCTTAAAGCGCGGAAGCTCCTACAATGAGCAGTTCTTC. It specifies CASSLKRGSSYNEQFF.

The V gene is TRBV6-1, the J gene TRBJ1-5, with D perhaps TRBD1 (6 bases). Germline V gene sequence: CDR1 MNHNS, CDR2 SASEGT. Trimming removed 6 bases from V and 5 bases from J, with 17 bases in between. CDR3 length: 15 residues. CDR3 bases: TGTGCCAGCAGGGGAACCGGGACAAGAGATCAGCCCCAGCATTTT. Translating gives CASRGTGTRDQPQHF.

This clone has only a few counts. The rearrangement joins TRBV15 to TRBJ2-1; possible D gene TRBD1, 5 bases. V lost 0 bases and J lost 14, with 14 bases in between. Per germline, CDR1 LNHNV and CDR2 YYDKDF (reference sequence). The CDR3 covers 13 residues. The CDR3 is CATSRDRGEGEFF. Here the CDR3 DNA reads TGTGCCACCAGCAGAGATCGTGGGGAAGGGGAGTTCTTC.

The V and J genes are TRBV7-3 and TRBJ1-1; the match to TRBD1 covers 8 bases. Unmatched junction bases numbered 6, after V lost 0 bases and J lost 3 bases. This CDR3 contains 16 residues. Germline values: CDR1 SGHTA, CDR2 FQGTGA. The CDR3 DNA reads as TGTGCCAGCAGCTTAACGTCAGGACAGGGATACACTGAAGCTTTCTTT. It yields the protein CASSLTSGQGYTEAFF.

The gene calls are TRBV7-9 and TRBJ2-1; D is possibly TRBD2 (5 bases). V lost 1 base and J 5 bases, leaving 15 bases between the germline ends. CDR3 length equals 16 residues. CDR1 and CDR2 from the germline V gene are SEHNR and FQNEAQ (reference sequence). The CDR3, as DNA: TGTGCCAGCAGCTTAGGTATGAGGGTTGGGGACAATGAGCAGTTCTTC. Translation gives CASSLGMRVGDNEQFF.

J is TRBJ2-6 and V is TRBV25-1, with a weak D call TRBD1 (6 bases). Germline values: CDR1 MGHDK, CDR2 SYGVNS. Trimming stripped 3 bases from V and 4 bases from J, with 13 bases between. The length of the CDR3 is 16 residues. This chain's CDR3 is CASSDLRGGGANVLTF. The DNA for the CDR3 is TGTGCCAGCAGTGACCTCAGGGGCGGGGGGGCCAACGTCCTGACTTTC.